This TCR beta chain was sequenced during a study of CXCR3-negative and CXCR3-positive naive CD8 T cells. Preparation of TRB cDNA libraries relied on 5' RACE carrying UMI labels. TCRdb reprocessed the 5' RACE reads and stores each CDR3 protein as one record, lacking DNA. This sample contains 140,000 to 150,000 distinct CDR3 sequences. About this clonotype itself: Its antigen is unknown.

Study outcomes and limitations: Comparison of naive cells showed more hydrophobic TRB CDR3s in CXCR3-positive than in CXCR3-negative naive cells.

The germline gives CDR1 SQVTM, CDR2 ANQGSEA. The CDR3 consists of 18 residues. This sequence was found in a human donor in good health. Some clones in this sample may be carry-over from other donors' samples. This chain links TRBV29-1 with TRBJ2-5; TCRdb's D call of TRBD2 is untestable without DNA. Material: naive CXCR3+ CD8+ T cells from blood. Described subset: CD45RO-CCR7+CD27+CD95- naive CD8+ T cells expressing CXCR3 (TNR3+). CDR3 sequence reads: CSVNGLAGGRNFLETQYF.